The next 3 T cell receptor beta chains were all read from a single sample in a study of early T cells in non-severe SARS-CoV-2 infection. TCRdb recomputed calls from the 5' RACE reads with MiXCR, one row per CDR3 protein. The data show approximately 100,000 distinct CDR3 sequences, with about 15% seen just once and roughly 1.3% held by the top ten. Source material: whole blood. The receptor source for this set is an adult who was a healthcare worker with PCR-confirmed SARS-CoV-2 infection or an uninfected control (not recorded which).

The chain couples TRBV20-1 to TRBJ2-3; 7 bases fit TRBD2. The CDR3 sequence is 13 residues long. Looked up from germline, CDR1 is DFQATT and CDR2 is SNEGSKA (reference sequence). The V and J ends lost 3 bases and 1 base, in that order; junction bases with no gene match: 1. CDR3 nucleotides: TGCAGTGCTAGGGCGGGGGGCACAGATACGCAGTATTTT. Protein: CSARAGGTDTQYF.

The chain uses TRBV20-1 and TRBJ1-5; 11 nucleotides agree with TRBD1. After removal of 6 bases from V and 6 bases from J, the junction contained 10 bases not matched to a gene. CDR3 size: 15 residues. Germline assignment: CDR1 DFQATT and CDR2 SNEGSKA (reference sequence). This CDR3 is CSAPGQGVGSQPQHF. CDR3 in DNA: TGCAGTGCCCCGGGACAGGGGGTAGGAAGTCAGCCCCAGCATTTT.

This clonotype came up a few times. This chain joins TRBV28 and TRBJ2-3, with D unresolved. The V end lost 3 bases, the J end lost 3 bases, and 13 bases lay between the germline ends. In germline, CDR1 is MDHEN, CDR2 SYDVKM. The CDR3 has 15 residues. CDR3 in DNA: TGTGCCAGCAGTTTTAGTGGGTTCAGGACAGATACGCAGTATTTT. Translation gives CASSFSGFRTDTQYF. The full variable domain, its missing parts supplied by reference TRBV28 and TRBJ2-3, is DVKVTQSSRYLVKRTGEKVFLECVQDMDHENMFWYRQDPGLGLRLIYFSYDVKMKEKGDIPEGYSVSREKKERFSLILESASTNQTSMYLCASSFSGFRTDTQYFGPGTRLTVL.